Described below is a single T cell receptor beta chain sequence and its context. What it binds is unknown. These data are taken from a study of T-cell memory formation after mild COVID-19. Overall study results and limits: Memory cells collected pre-infection included some clones that later responded, suggesting cross-reactive memory joined.

TCRdb processed the 5' RACE reads anew with MiXCR; each CDR3 protein has one entry. The sample carries roughly 410,000 distinct CDR3 sequences, 20% to 25% recorded once. V lost 4 bases and J lost 7, with 7 bases in between. This CDR3 region has 12 residues. The receptor's source is an adult woman who had mild COVID-19 (a few samples of this study predate the infection). Cell type and time point are not known. The V and J genes are TRBV12-3 or TRBV12-4 and TRBJ2-2; D is undetermined. Material: PBMCs or a T cell subset sorted from them (not recorded which). The CDR3 DNA reads as TGTGCCAGCAGTTCTCACTTCGGGGAGCTGTTTTTT. This codes for CASSSHFGELFF.